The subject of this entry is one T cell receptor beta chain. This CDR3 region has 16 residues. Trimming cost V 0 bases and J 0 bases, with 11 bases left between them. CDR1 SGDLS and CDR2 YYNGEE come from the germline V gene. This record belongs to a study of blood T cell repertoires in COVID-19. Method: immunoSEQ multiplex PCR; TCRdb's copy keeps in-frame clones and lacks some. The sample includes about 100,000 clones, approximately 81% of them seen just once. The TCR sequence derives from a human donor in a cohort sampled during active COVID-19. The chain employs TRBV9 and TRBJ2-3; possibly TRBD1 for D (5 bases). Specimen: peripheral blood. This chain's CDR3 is CASSVGQGISTDTQYF. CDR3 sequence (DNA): TGTGCCAGCAGCGTAGGGCAGGGAATCAGCACAGATACGCAGTATTTT.